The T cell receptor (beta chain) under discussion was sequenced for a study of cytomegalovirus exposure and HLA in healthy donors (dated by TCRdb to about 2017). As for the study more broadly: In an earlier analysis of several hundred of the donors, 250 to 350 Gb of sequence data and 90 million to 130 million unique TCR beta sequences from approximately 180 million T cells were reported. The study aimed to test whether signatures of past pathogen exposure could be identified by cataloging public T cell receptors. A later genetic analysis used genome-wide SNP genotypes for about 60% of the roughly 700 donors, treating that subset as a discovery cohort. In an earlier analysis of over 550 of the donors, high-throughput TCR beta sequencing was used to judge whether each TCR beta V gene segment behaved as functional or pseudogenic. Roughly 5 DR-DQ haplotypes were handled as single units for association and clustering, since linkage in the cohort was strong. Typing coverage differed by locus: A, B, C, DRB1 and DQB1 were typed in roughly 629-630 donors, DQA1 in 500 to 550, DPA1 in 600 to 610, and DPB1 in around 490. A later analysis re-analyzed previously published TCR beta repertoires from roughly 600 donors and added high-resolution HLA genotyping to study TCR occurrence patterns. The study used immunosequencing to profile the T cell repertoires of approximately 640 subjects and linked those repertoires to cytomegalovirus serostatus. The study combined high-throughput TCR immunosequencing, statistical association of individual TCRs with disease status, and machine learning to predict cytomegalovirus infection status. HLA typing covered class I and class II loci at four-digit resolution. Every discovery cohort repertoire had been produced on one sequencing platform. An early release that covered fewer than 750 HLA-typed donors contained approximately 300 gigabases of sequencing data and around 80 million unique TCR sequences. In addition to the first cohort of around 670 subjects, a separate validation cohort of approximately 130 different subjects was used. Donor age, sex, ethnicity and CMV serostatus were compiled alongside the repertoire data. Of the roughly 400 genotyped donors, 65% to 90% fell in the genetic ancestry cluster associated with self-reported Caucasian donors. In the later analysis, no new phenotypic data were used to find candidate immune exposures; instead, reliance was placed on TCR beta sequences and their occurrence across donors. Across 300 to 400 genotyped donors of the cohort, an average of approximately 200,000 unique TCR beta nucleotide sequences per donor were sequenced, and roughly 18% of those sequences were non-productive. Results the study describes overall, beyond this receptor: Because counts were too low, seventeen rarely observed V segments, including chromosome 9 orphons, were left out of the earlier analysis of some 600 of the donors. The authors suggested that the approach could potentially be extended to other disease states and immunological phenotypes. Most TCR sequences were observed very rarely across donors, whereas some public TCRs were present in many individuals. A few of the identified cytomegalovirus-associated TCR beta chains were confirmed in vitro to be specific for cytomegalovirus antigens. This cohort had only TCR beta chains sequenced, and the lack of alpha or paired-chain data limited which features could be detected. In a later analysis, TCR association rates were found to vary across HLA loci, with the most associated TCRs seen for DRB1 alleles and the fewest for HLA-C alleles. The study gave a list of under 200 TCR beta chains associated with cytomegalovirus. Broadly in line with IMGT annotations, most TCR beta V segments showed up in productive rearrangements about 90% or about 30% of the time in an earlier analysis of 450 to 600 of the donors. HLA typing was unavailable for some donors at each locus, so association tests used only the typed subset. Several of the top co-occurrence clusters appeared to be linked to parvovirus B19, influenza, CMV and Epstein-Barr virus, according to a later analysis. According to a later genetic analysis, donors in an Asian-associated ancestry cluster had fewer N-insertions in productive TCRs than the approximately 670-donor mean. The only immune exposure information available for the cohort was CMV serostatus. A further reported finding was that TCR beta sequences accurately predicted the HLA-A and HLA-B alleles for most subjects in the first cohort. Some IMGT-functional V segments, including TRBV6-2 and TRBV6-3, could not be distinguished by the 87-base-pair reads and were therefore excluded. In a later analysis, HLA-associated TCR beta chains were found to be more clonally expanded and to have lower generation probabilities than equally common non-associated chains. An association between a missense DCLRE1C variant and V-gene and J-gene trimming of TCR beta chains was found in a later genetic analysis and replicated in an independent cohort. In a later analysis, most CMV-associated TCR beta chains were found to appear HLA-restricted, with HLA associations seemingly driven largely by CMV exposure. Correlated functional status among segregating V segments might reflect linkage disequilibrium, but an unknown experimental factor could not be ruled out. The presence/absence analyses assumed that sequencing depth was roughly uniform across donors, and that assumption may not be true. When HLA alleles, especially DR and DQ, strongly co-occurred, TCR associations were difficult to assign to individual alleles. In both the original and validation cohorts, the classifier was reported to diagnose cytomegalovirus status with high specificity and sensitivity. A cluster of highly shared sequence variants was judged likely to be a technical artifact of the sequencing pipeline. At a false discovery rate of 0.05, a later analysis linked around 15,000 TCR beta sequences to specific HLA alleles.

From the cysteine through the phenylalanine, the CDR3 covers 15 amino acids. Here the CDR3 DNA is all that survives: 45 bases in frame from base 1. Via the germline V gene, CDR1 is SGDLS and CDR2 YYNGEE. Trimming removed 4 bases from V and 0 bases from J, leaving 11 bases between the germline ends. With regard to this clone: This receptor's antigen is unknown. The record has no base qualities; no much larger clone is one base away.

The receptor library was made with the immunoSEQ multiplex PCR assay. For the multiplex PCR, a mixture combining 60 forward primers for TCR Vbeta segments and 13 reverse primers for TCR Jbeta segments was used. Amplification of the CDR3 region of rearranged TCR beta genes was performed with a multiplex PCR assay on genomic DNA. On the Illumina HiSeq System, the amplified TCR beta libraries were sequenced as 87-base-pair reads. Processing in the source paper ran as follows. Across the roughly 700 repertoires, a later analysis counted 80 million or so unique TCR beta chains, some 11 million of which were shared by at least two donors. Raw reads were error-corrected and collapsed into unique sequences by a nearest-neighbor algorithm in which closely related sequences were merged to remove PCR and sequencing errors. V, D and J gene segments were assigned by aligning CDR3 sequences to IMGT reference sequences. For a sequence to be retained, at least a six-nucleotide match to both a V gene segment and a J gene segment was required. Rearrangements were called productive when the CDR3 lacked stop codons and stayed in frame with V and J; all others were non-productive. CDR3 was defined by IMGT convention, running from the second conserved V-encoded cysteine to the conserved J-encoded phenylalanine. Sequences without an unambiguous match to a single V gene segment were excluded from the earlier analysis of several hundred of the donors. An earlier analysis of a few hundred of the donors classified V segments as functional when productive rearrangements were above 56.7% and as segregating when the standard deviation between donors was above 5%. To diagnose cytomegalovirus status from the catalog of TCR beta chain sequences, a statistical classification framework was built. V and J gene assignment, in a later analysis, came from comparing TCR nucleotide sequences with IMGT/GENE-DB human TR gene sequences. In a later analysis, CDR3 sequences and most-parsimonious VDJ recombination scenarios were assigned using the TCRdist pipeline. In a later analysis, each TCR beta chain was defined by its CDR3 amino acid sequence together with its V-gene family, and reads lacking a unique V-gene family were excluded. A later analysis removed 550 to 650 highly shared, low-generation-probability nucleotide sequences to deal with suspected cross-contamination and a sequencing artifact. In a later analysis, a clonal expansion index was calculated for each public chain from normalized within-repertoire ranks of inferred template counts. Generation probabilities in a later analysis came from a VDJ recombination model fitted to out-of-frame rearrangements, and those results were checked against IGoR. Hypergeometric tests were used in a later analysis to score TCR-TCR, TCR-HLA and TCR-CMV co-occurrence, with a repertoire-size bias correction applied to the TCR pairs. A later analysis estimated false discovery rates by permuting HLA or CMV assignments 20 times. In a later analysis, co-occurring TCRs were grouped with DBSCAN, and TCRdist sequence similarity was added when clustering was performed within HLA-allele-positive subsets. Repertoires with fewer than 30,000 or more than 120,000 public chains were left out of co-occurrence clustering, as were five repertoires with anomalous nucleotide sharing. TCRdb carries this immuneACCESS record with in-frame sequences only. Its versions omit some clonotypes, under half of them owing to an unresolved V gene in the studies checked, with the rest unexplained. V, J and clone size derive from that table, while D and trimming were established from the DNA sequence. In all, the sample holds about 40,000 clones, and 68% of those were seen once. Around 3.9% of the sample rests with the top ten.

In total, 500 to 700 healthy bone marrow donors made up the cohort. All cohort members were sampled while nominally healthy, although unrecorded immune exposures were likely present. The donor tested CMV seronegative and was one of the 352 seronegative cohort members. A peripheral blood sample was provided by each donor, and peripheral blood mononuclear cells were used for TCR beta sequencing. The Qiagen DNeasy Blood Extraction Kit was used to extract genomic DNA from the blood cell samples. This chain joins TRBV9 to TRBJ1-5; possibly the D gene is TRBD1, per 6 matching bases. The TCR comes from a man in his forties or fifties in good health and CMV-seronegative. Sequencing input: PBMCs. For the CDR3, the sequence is CASSLQGNSNQPQHF. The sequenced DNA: TGTGCCAGCAGCCTACAGGGAAATAGCAATCAGCCCCAGCATTTT.